These 21 T cell receptor beta chains originate from one sample sequenced in a study of low-dose radiotherapy and immunotherapy resistance in tumors. Noted time point: before trial treatment. TRAV and TRBV primers primed cDNA for both TCRalpha and TCRbeta. TCRs underwent 15 to 20 PCR cycles of amplification with a constant-region primer and V-primer adapter. TCRdb recomputed calls from the reads with MiXCR, one row per CDR3 protein. The sample has 45,000 to 75,000 distinct CDR3 sequences, under 30% seen once. The sequences come from PBMCs, collected before treatment. Receptors originate from a male donor with prostate cancer.

This clonotype was detected only once. A far larger clone is off by one base, so a read error is likely. V is TRBV6-4 and J is TRBJ2-7; possibly TRBD1 or TRBD2 for D (5 bases each). The CDR3 consists of 14 residues. V was clipped by 0 bases and J by 7 bases, with 13 bases between them. CDR1 and CDR2 from the germline V gene are MRHNA and SNTAGT. The CDR3 protein is CASSDSLVGDEQYF. The CDR3 DNA reads as TGTGCCAGCAGTGACTCTCTAGTGGGGGATGAGCAGTACTTC.

This clonotype has more than one count but fewer than ten. The rearrangement joins TRBV5-1 to TRBJ2-7, with D uncertain. The CDR3 covers 15 residues. With 0 bases removed from V and 5 bases from J, the gap between germline ends came to 15 bases. CDR1 is SGHRS, CDR2 YFSETQ, per germline. The CDR3, as DNA: TGCGCCAGCAGCTTGGAACCAAGAAATTTCCACGAGCAGTACTTC. Translation gives CASSLEPRNFHEQYF.

The chain is built from TRBV13 and TRBJ2-5, with TRBD1 identical over 8 bases. Germline CDR1 reads PRHDT; CDR2 reads FYEKMQ (reference sequence). The V segment lost 5 bases and the J segment 5 bases; nucleotides outside the gene matches: 10. The CDR3 extends over 15 amino acids. The CDR3 region has the DNA TGTGCCAGCAGCGCCGGACGGACAGGGCAGGAGACCCAGTACTTC. The encoded protein is CASSAGRTGQETQYF.

There are many counts of this clonotype. The chain employs TRBV11-2 and TRBJ1-5, with D hard to call. The CDR3 covers 15 residues. Trimming removed 4 bases at V and 1 base at J, with 11 bases between. Germline loops: CDR1 SGHAT, CDR2 FQNNGV. This chain's CDR3 is CASSSYQGSNQPQHF. Here the CDR3 DNA reads TGTGCCAGCAGCTCCTATCAAGGGAGCAATCAGCCCCAGCATTTT.

V gene TRBV6-2 or TRBV6-3 combines with J gene TRBJ2-1; TRBD2 matches 10 bases. Germline values: CDR1 MNHEY, CDR2 SVGEGT. The CDR3 covers 14 residues. Trimming took 7 bases from V and 3 from J; bases not matched to a gene: 3. In nucleotides, the CDR3 is TGTGCCAGCACAGTAGCGGGAGGCTACAATGAGCAGTTCTTC. Protein: CASTVAGGYNEQFF.

This clonotype was found many times. The chain combines TRBV7-9 with TRBJ1-6; D remains unclear. The germline V and J ends were trimmed by 5 bases and 7 bases, with 9 bases remaining between them. CDR3 size: 13 residues. Germline V lookup: CDR1 SEHNR, CDR2 FQNEAQ (reference sequence). CDR3 in amino acids: CASSRALNSPLHF. The DNA for the CDR3 is TGTGCCAGCAGCCGGGCTTTAAATTCACCCCTCCACTTT.

The sample holds many counts of this clonotype. The chain uses TRBV25-1 and TRBJ2-3, with D unclear. The CDR3 length is 14 residues. V was trimmed by 1 base and J by 6 bases, leaving 11 bases between them. Germline CDR1 reads MGHDK; CDR2 reads SYGVNS. CDR3 coding DNA: TGTGCCAGCAGTGAATCATTGTATTCGGATACGCAGTATTTT. It yields the protein CASSESLYSDTQYF.

With respect to this clonotype: A far larger clone is just one base off, so this is likely a read error. The rearrangement joins TRBV2 to TRBJ2-1, with D possibly matching TRBD2 (6 bases). Trimming left V 4 bases short and J 13 bases short, with 17 bases between. This CDR3 is built from 13 residues. CDR1 is SNHLY, CDR2 FYNNEI, per germline. The CDR3 reads CASSAGLLETQFF. In DNA, the CDR3 is TGTGCCAGCAGTGCGGGACTCCTAGAGACCCAGTTCTTC.

This clonotype was counted many times. The V gene is TRBV30, the J gene TRBJ2-3; TRBD1 matches 11 bases. In germline, CDR1 is GTSNPN, CDR2 SVGIG (reference sequence). The CDR3 totals 13 residues. Trimming removed 7 bases from V and 8 bases from J; junction bases left unmatched: 8. The CDR3 is CALDRGHTGTQYF. The DNA for the CDR3 is TGTGCCTTGGACAGGGGGCATACGGGTACGCAGTATTTT.

In this sample, this clonotype turned up many times. The genes are TRBV6-2 or TRBV6-3 and TRBJ1-5, with 8 bases aligning to TRBD1. Germline lookup yields CDR1 MNHEY and CDR2 SVGEGT. The CDR3 length is 14 residues. V trimming: 6 bases; J trimming: 3 bases; junction bases outside the gene matches: 4. CDR3 nucleotides: TGTGCCAGCAGGGGGACAGGAGTCAATCAGCCCCAGCATTTT. This sequence encodes CASRGTGVNQPQHF.

The CDR3 protein is CASSPGTSAAYEQYF. In DNA form, the CDR3 reads TGTGCCAGCTCACCTGGGACTAGCGCCGCCTACGAGCAGTACTTC. The V and J genes are TRBV18 and TRBJ2-7, with TRBD2 identical over 10 bases. From germline, CDR1 is KGHSH and CDR2 LQKENI. This CDR3 spans 15 amino acids. V trimming: 3 bases; J trimming: 2 bases; junction bases outside the gene matches: 4.

This clonotype was found many times. The chain links TRBV20-1 to TRBJ1-4; D call uncertain. Germline-derived CDR1 and CDR2 are DFQATT and SNEGSKA (reference sequence). Trimming shortened V by 3 bases and J by 7 bases, and 12 bases separated the two germline ends. This CDR3 is 13 amino acids long. CDR3 in amino acids: CSASGIGSEKLFF. For the CDR3, the DNA is TGCAGTGCTAGTGGGATAGGGAGTGAAAAACTGTTTTTT.

This clonotype was seen at least ten times. This rearrangement joins TRBV20-1 to TRBJ2-2, with 12 bases lining up with TRBD2. Germline CDR1 reads DFQATT; CDR2 reads SNEGSKA (reference sequence). The CDR3 runs 15 residues. J was trimmed by 4 bases and V by 6 bases; bases with no gene match: 6. Here the CDR3 DNA reads TGCAGTGCCTCGACTAGCGGGAGTACCACCGGGGAGCTGTTTTTT. It yields the protein CSASTSGSTTGELFF.

This clonotype was seen many times. The genes are TRBV5-4 and TRBJ1-2, with unresolved D. The germline V gene encodes CDR1 SGHNT and CDR2 YYREEE (reference sequence). Trimming removed 4 bases from V and 6 bases from J, with 16 bases in between. The CDR3 is 14 residues long. CDR3 sequence (DNA): TGTGCCAGCAGCCCCGATCGAGGGTCCAATGGCTACACCTTC. It codes for CASSPDRGSNGYTF.

This clonotype is deemed medium-sized. The chain uses TRBV6-5 and TRBJ1-2, with 8 bases that match TRBD1. This CDR3 spans 14 amino acids. Germline CDR1 and CDR2: MNHEY and SVGAGI. The V gene end was trimmed by 6 bases and the J gene end by 5 bases; junction bases not matched to a gene: 8. The CDR3 sequence is CASSKTGERYGYTF. Here the CDR3 DNA reads TGTGCCAGCAGCAAGACAGGGGAGCGATATGGCTACACCTTC.

This clonotype has a count of ten or more. This CDR3 is CASRHQGNNEQFF. CDR3 nucleotide sequence: TGTGCCAGTAGACACCAGGGAAACAATGAGCAGTTCTTC. V gene TRBV19 combines with J gene TRBJ2-1; the D gene is possibly TRBD1 (5 bases). V lost 6 bases, J lost 5 bases, and 11 bases lay in between. The CDR3 spans 13 residues. CDR1 is LNHDA and CDR2 is SQIVND in the germline V gene (reference sequence).

Relative to its sample, this clonotype is medium-sized. V is TRBV11-2 and J is TRBJ2-3; either TRBD1 or TRBD2 may supply D (5 bases each). The CDR3 covers 15 residues. CDR1 SGHAT and CDR2 FQNNGV come from the germline V gene. V lost 4 bases and J 2 bases, leaving 13 bases between the germline ends. Here the CDR3 reads CASSYRDGTTDTQYF. CDR3 DNA sequence: TGTGCCAGCAGCTACCGGGACGGCACCACAGATACGCAGTATTTT.

This clonotype was seen at least ten times. The V gene is TRBV19, the J gene TRBJ1-4; D unclear. Germline-derived CDR1 and CDR2 are LNHDA and SQIVND (reference sequence). V lost 3 bases, J lost 0 bases, and 8 bases lay in between. This CDR3 region has 15 residues. CDR3 loop: CASSIRVATNEKLFF. The DNA of the CDR3 is TGTGCCAGTAGTATCAGAGTTGCAACTAATGAAAAACTGTTTTTT.

This clonotype was observed a few times. This sequence joins TRBV3-1 and TRBJ2-3, with no clear D. Germline assignment: CDR1 LGHDT and CDR2 YNNKEL (reference sequence). The CDR3 length is 14 residues. Trimming removed 1 base at V and 0 bases at J, with 5 bases between. The DNA for the CDR3 is TGTGCCAGCAGCCAAGTTGTGAGCACAGATACGCAGTATTTT. Translated: CASSQVVSTDTQYF.

This clonotype was seen only a few times. This rearrangement joins TRBV5-1 to TRBJ2-3; 7 bases line up with TRBD1. After removal of 4 bases from V and 6 bases from J, the junction contained 5 bases not matched to a gene. Germline values: CDR1 SGHRS, CDR2 YFSETQ. The CDR3 spans 13 residues. CDR3 amino acids: CASSRDSLDTQYF. CDR3 DNA sequence: TGCGCCAGCAGCCGGGACAGCCTCGATACGCAGTATTTT.

The rearrangement joins TRBV5-1 to TRBJ2-5, with D perhaps TRBD2 (5 bases). This CDR3 is 14 amino acids long. Looked up from germline, CDR1 is SGHRS and CDR2 is YFSETQ. With 3 bases removed from V and 5 bases from J, the gap between germline ends came to 14 bases. CDR3 sequence: CASSYQEAAETQYF. CDR3 nucleotides: TGCGCCAGCAGCTACCAGGAGGCCGCTGAGACCCAGTACTTC.